Presented here are 30 T cell receptor beta chains from one specimen sequenced in a study of T cells after yellow fever vaccination (dated by TCRdb to about 2019). Library method: 5' RACE. The reads were generated on an Illumina NovaSeq 6000. The public reads were reprocessed in TCRdb via fastp at Q25 and MiXCR, keeping in-frame beta chains. Duplicate CDR3 protein sequences are folded into a single record with the most common DNA and genes. Present in this sample are 250,000 to 400,000 distinct CDR3 sequences, about 4% of which were seen just once. Around 23% of the sample lies in the top ten. The sample's treatment or condition label, in plain terms: live attenuated yellow fever vaccine strain. The sequencing used PBMCs, collected 5 days after the yellow fever booster vaccination. Receptor source: a man aged 18 to 29 who received the YFV17D yellow fever vaccine.

This clonotype was detected many times. The V call is TRBV5-1, the J call TRBJ1-2; TRBD1 is a possible D gene (5 bases). V lost 1 base and J lost 8, with 18 bases in between. Per the germline V gene, CDR1 is SGHRS and CDR2 is YFSETQ. The length of the CDR3 is 15 residues. CDR3 residues: CASSLKSSGPGGYTF. Written as DNA, the CDR3 is TGCGCCAGCAGCTTGAAATCATCAGGGCCGGGAGGCTACACCTTC.

In this sample, this clonotype turned up a few times. This chain links TRBV5-1 with TRBJ1-4; perhaps TRBD1 as D (5 bases). The CDR3 consists of 15 residues. Looked up from germline, CDR1 is SGHRS and CDR2 is YFSETQ. The ends were cut back, 2 bases at V and 3 bases at J, with 11 bases in the middle. CDR3 DNA: TGCGCCAGCAGCTTCCAGGGAGAGTCTAATGAAAAACTGTTTTTT. This sequence encodes CASSFQGESNEKLFF.

This clonotype has just a few counts. The rearrangement links TRBV5-1 to TRBJ2-2; D is uncertain. The CDR3 covers 12 residues. Trimming took 6 bases from V and 6 from J, leaving 9 bases between them. CDR1 is SGHRS and CDR2 is YFSETQ in the germline V gene. In DNA form, the CDR3 reads TGCGCCAGCACAGGTCAGGCCGGGGAGCTGTTTTTT. This gives the protein CASTGQAGELFF.

This clonotype has a handful of counts. As DNA, the CDR3 is TGTGCCAGCAGTCCTCCCAGGGGATCCTACAATGAGCAGTTCTTC. The encoded protein is CASSPPRGSYNEQFF. This sequence joins TRBV28 and TRBJ2-1; D might be TRBD1 (6 bases). Germline assignment: CDR1 MDHEN and CDR2 SYDVKM. V was clipped by 5 bases and J by 1 base, with 12 bases between them. The CDR3 has 15 amino acids.

This clonotype was detected only once. V gene TRBV4-1 combines with J gene TRBJ2-7, with a weak D call TRBD2 (6 bases). The CDR3 is made up of 15 amino acids. Germline V gene sequence: CDR1 MGHRA, CDR2 YSYEKL. The CDR3 region has the DNA TGCGCCAGCGGCCAGCAGGGAGGAGAGGGCTACGAGCAGTACGTC. This translates into CASGQQGGEGYEQYV.

The chain links TRBV7-7 to TRBJ2-5; no firm D call. Deletions cut 3 bases from V and 5 bases from J, with 10 bases between. The CDR3 sequence is 13 residues long. Per the germline V gene, CDR1 is SSHAT and CDR2 is FNYEAQ (reference sequence). CDR3 nucleotides: TGTGCCAGCAGCTTCGAACTACTTGAGACCCAGTACTTC. Residues: CASSFELLETQYF.

The rearrangement joins TRBV6-5 to TRBJ1-4; TRBD1 agrees at 7 bases. V lost 0 bases and J lost 8; bases outside the gene matches: 3. The CDR3 consists of 14 residues. Germline V gives CDR1 MNHEY, CDR2 SVGAGI. DNA for the CDR3: TGTGCCAGCAGTTACTCGATACAGGGGGAAAAACTGTTTTTT. Amino acid sequence: CASSYSIQGEKLFF.

This clonotype was recorded a few times. The chain recombines TRBV5-1 with TRBJ2-1; 8 bases agree with TRBD1. This CDR3 is built from 15 residues. Germline V gives CDR1 SGHRS, CDR2 YFSETQ. After removal of 0 bases from V and 7 bases from J, the junction contained 6 bases not matched to a gene. CDR3 protein: CASSLDTRGRNEQFF. As DNA, the CDR3 is TGCGCCAGCAGCTTGGACACCAGGGGGCGGAATGAGCAGTTCTTC.

This clonotype was detected many times. The chain uses TRBV5-1 and TRBJ2-5; D gene unclear. CDR1 and CDR2 from the germline V gene are SGHRS and YFSETQ. The CDR3 is made up of 13 amino acids. The V gene lost 5 bases and the J gene lost 3 bases, with 11 bases spanning the gap. CDR3 in DNA: TGCGCCAGCAGGTGGTCTGGGAAAGAGACCCAGTACTTC. It is translated as CASRWSGKETQYF.

This clonotype was recorded many times. The chain joins TRBV6-6 to TRBJ2-7; tentatively, D is TRBD1 (6 bases). From germline, CDR1 is MNHNY and CDR2 SVGAGI (reference sequence). The CDR3 extends over 12 amino acids. V was shortened by 5 bases and J by 3 bases, with 8 bases between the two germline ends. DNA of the CDR3: TGTGCCAGCAGTCCGGGACACTACGAGCAGTACTTC. The encoded protein is CASSPGHYEQYF.

This clonotype has a count of ten or more. This chain links TRBV7-2 with TRBJ2-1; 8 bases map to TRBD1. Germline V lookup: CDR1 SGHTA, CDR2 FQGNSA. The CDR3 is 12 residues long. The V gene end was trimmed by 5 bases and the J gene end by 8 bases; junction bases not matched to a gene: 2. CDR3 amino acids: CASSRTGYEQFF. DNA for the CDR3: TGTGCCAGCAGCCGGACAGGGTATGAGCAGTTCTTC.

In its sample, this clonotype was seen many times. This sequence joins TRBV12-3 or TRBV12-4 and TRBJ2-7, with D tentatively TRBD1 or TRBD2 (5 bases each). The CDR3 totals 11 residues. V dropped 8 bases and J dropped 9 bases, with 14 bases sitting between them. CDR3 in DNA: TGTGCCAGCTCGGTGGGGGACGGGCAGTACTTC. Translating gives CASSVGDGQYF.

This clonotype was picked up a small number of times. The J gene is TRBJ1-2, the V gene TRBV3-1, with TRBD1 as a possible D gene (5 bases). The germline V gene encodes CDR1 LGHDT and CDR2 YNNKEL (reference sequence). V was pared by 4 bases and J by 3 bases, with 9 bases between. This CDR3 has 13 amino acids. The CDR3 protein is CASSLVGDYGYTF. CDR3 nucleotides: TGTGCCAGCAGCCTCGTGGGGGACTATGGCTACACCTTC.

This clonotype was counted ten times or more. This chain joins TRBV19 and TRBJ2-1; the D is unclear. Germline CDR1 and CDR2: LNHDA and SQIVND (reference sequence). The V end lost 5 bases, the J end lost 5 bases, and 16 bases lay between the germline ends. The CDR3 runs 15 residues. CDR3 residues: CASSVQSRSDNEQFF. The DNA of the CDR3 is TGTGCCAGTAGTGTGCAGTCGCGTTCGGACAATGAGCAGTTCTTC.

The gene calls are TRBV3-1 and TRBJ2-1; D is uncertain. Trimming removed 1 base at V and 9 bases at J, with 4 bases between. There are 11 residues in the CDR3. Germline V CDR1 and CDR2: LGHDT, YNNKEL (reference sequence). The CDR3 DNA is TGTGCCAGCAGCCAAGCAGGTGAGCAGTTCTTC. Translated: CASSQAGEQFF.

This chain uses TRBV6-5 with TRBJ1-1, with D possibly matching TRBD1 (5 bases). V was clipped by 2 bases and J by 4 bases, with 14 bases between them. In germline, CDR1 is MNHEY, CDR2 SVGAGI. The CDR3 covers 15 residues. CDR3 in amino acids: CASSYRGVVITEAFF. CDR3 DNA sequence: TGTGCCAGCAGTTACCGAGGGGTTGTGATCACTGAAGCTTTCTTT.

In its sample, this clonotype was seen many times. The chain carries TRBV7-9 and TRBJ2-1; 8 positions agree with TRBD2. The J segment lost 5 bases and the V segment lost 6 bases, leaving 9 bases of the junction unmatched. Germline CDR1 reads SEHNR; CDR2 reads FQNEAQ (reference sequence). The CDR3 length is 15 residues. The CDR3: CASRTSAGGNNEQFF. CDR3 bases: TGTGCCAGCAGAACCTCGGCGGGGGGTAACAATGAGCAGTTCTTC.

This clonotype was seen ten or more times. The V gene is TRBV5-1, the J gene TRBJ2-4; D may be TRBD1 (6 bases). The CDR3 sequence is 18 residues long. The germline V gene has CDR1 SGHRS and CDR2 YFSETQ. V was cut by 0 bases and J by 0 bases, with 16 bases left in between. CDR3 sequence (DNA): TGCGCCAGCAGCTTGGTAGCAGGGGATGTCCTAGCCAAAAACATTCAGTACTTC. Its protein is CASSLVAGDVLAKNIQYF.

The chain joins TRBV21-1 to TRBJ1-2; the listed D gene, TRBD1, was not tested against the DNA. TRBV21-1 is a documented pseudogene. The CDR3 extends over 14 amino acids. CDR3 loop: CASSLPDRADGYTF. The CDR3 region has the DNA TGTGCCAGCAGCCTCCCGGACAGGGCGGATGGCTACACCTTC.

This clonotype has just a few counts. The J gene is TRBJ2-3, the V gene TRBV3-1; the D gene could be TRBD1 or TRBD2 (6 bases each). This CDR3 has 16 amino acids. The germline gives CDR1 LGHDT, CDR2 YNNKEL (reference sequence). Trimming shortened V by 3 bases and J by 2 bases, and 15 bases separated the two germline ends. This CDR3 is CASSHRRGAFTDTQYF. The CDR3 DNA sequence: TGTGCCAGCAGCCACCGGAGGGGGGCCTTCACAGATACGCAGTATTTT.

This clonotype was counted between two and nine times. The chain carries TRBV4-1 and TRBJ1-2; possible D gene TRBD1, 6 bases. This CDR3 is 16 amino acids long. Deletions cut 3 bases from V and 2 bases from J, with 16 bases between. Germline V CDR1 and CDR2: MGHRA, YSYEKL. Here the CDR3 reads CASSQAQGRLNYGYTF. DNA for the CDR3: TGCGCCAGCAGCCAGGCTCAGGGGCGACTGAACTATGGCTACACCTTC.

The sample holds a few counts of this clonotype. The chain's CDR3 is CASNRGTSYEQYF. The CDR3, as DNA: TGCGCCAGTAATAGGGGGACCTCTTACGAGCAGTACTTC. V usage is TRBV5-1 and J usage is TRBJ2-7, with D tentatively TRBD1 (6 bases). The CDR3 is 13 amino acids. Germline assignment: CDR1 SGHRS and CDR2 YFSETQ. V lost 8 bases and J lost 4, with 16 bases in between.

This clonotype occurred a few times. Here the CDR3 DNA reads TGTGCCAGCACGACAGGATACAATGAGCAGTTCTTC. This encodes CASTTGYNEQFF. The chain joins TRBV5-4 to TRBJ2-1; D might be TRBD1 (6 bases). CDR3 length equals 12 residues. Trimming shortened V by 6 bases and J by 4 bases, and 8 bases separated the two germline ends. Germline V lookup: CDR1 SGHNT, CDR2 YYREEE (reference sequence).

This clonotype has only a few counts. This chain links TRBV5-1 with TRBJ2-2; no firm D call. In germline, CDR1 is SGHRS, CDR2 YFSETQ. The CDR3 covers 15 residues. Deletions cut 4 bases from V and 3 bases from J, with 13 bases between. The CDR3 is CASSPPGPYTGELFF. The CDR3 DNA follows: TGCGCCAGCAGCCCTCCTGGGCCTTACACCGGGGAGCTGTTTTTT.

V is TRBV4-1 and J is TRBJ1-4; the match to TRBD1 covers 10 bases. Germline loops: CDR1 MGHRA, CDR2 YSYEKL. The J segment lost 10 bases and the V segment lost 3 bases, leaving 14 bases of the junction unmatched. There are 17 residues in the CDR3. The CDR3 sequence: CASSQDRKTGGQGKLFF. In nucleotides, the CDR3 is TGCGCCAGCAGCCAGGACAGGAAGACAGGGGGCCAAGGAAAACTGTTTTTT.

In its sample, this clonotype was seen a few times. Written as DNA, the CDR3 is TGCAGTGCGAATAAACCACAATTACTTAAGAGCTCCTACAATGAGCAGTTCTTC. This translates into CSANKPQLLKSSYNEQFF. The rearrangement links TRBV20-1 to TRBJ2-1; D not certain. Trimming removed 6 bases from V and 0 bases from J, with 24 bases in between. The germline V gene encodes CDR1 DFQATT and CDR2 SNEGSKA (reference sequence). The CDR3 is 18 amino acids.

This chain links TRBV5-1 with TRBJ1-3; 8 bases are a match to TRBD1. The CDR3 covers 15 residues. With V trimmed by 4 bases and J by 2 bases, 5 bases remained unmatched. CDR1 and CDR2 from the germline V gene are SGHRS and YFSETQ. CDR3 sequence: CASSPGQAPGNTIYF. CDR3 in DNA: TGCGCCAGCAGCCCGGGACAGGCGCCTGGAAACACCATATATTTT.

This clonotype occurred a few times. This CDR3 is CASSLDLSDMNTEAFF. CDR3 coding DNA: TGCGCCAGCAGCTTGGATCTGTCGGACATGAACACTGAAGCTTTCTTT. This sequence joins TRBV5-1 and TRBJ1-1, with a possible D match to TRBD1 (5 bases). Trimming shortened V by 0 bases and J by 0 bases, and 12 bases separated the two germline ends. Per the germline V gene, CDR1 is SGHRS and CDR2 is YFSETQ. This CDR3 is 16 amino acids long.

The rearrangement joins TRBV24-1 to TRBJ2-1; 7 nucleotides align to TRBD1. CDR1 is KGHDR and CDR2 is SFDVKD in the germline V gene. Trimming at V came to 3 bases and at J to 9 bases, leaving 10 bases not matched to a gene. This CDR3 has 15 amino acids. The CDR3 DNA follows: TGTGCCACCAGTGATCCCAGGACAGGTGAAAGTGAGCAGTTCTTC. This codes for CATSDPRTGESEQFF.

This clonotype occurred many times. The chain employs TRBV7-2 and TRBJ2-1; D may be TRBD1 (5 bases). Trimming cost V 4 bases and J 5 bases, with 9 bases left between them. Germline assignment: CDR1 SGHTA and CDR2 FQGNSA. The CDR3 has 13 amino acids. CDR3 sequence (DNA): TGTGCCAGCAGCTACAGGCCCAACAATGAGCAGTTCTTC. Protein product: CASSYRPNNEQFF.